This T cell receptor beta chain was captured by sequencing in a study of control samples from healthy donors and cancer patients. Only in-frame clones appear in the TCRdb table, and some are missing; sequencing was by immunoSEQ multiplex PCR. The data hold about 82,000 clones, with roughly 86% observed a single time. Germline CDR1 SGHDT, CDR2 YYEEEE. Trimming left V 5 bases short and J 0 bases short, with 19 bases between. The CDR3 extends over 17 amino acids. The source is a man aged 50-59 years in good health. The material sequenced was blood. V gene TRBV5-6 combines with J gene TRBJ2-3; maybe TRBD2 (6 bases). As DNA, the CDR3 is TGTGCCAGCAGTGAACTGGGTGGAGGGATTAGCACAGATACGCAGTATTTT. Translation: CASSELGGGISTDTQYF.